These T cell receptor beta chains were read from a single sample in a study of blood T cell repertoires in COVID-19. Assay used: immunoSEQ multiplex PCR; TCRdb lists only in-frame clones, some missing. The sample carries 380,000 or so clones, roughly 90% recorded once. Input material: PBMCs or T cells enriched from blood (not recorded which). The receptors come from a woman aged 40 to 49 with acute COVID-19. Both conserved end residues are part of each CDR3. Fields, in order: D gene, clone size, J gene, V gene, CDR3 protein, CDR3 DNA. The D gene is left open where the match is weak. A row's size may be missing; if present it is once, few, many or a size class.

D: .
size: .
J: TRBJ1-2
V: TRBV3-1/TRBV3-2
CDR3: CASSQGPGTPFYGYTF
DNA: TGTGCCAGCAGCCAAGGCCCGGGAACGCCCTTCTATGGCTACACCTTC

D: TRBD2
size: .
J: TRBJ2-3
V: TRBV7-2
CDR3: CASSSSWTSGGGQYF
DNA: TGTGCCAGCAGCTCCTCCTGGACTAGCGGGGGAGGGCAGTATTTT

D: .
size: .
J: TRBJ1-5
V: TRBV6-5
CDR3: CASTPTGGNQPQHF
DNA: TGTGCCAGCACCCCCACCGGTGGCAATCAGCCCCAGCATTTT

D: .
size: .
J: TRBJ1-6
V: TRBV4-1
CDR3: CASSQDPGGNSPLHF
DNA: TGCGCCAGCAGCCAAGATCCGGGGGGTAATTCACCCCTCCACTTT

D: .
size: .
J: TRBJ1-5
V: TRBV10-3
CDR3: CAISGRENQPQHF
DNA: TGTGCCATCAGTGGACGGGAAAATCAGCCCCAGCATTTT

D: TRBD1
size: .
J: TRBJ2-7
V: TRBV7-2
CDR3: CASTPGTGGAEQYF
DNA: TGTGCCAGCACCCCAGGGACAGGGGGCGCCGAGCAGTACTTC

D: .
size: .
J: TRBJ2-2
V: TRBV6-2/TRBV6-3
CDR3: CASSYPEDRDYTGELFF
DNA: TGTGCCAGCAGTTACCCCGAAGACCGGGACTACACCGGGGAGCTGTTTTTT

D: TRBD2
size: .
J: TRBJ2-2
V: TRBV7-2
CDR3: CASSSVFSGTRGNTGELFF
DNA: TGTGCCAGCAGCTCCGTTTTTTCTGGGACTAGGGGAAACACCGGGGAGCTGTTTTTT

D: .
size: .
J: TRBJ2-5
V: TRBV7-9
CDR3: CASSPDGGLSETQYF
DNA: TGTGCCAGCAGCCCGGACGGAGGGTTATCAGAGACCCAGTACTTC

D: .
size: .
J: TRBJ1-2
V: TRBV14
CDR3: CASSRGLTLGYTF
DNA: TGTGCCAGCAGCCGGGGCCTAACACTGGGCTACACCTTC

D: .
size: few
J: TRBJ1-6
V: TRBV27
CDR3: CASSLSGGPPLHF
DNA: TGTGCCAGCAGTTTATCCGGGGGGCCACCCCTCCACTTT

D: .
size: .
J: TRBJ1-5
V: TRBV10-3
CDR3: CAISEGRGEGPQHF
DNA: TGTGCCATCAGTGAGGGGAGAGGCGAAGGGCCCCAGCATTTT

D: .
size: once
J: TRBJ2-1
V: TRBV25-1
CDR3: CASSEYRRSSYNEQFF
DNA: TGTGCCAGCAGTGAATATCGGAGGAGCTCCTACAATGAGCAGTTCTTC

D: TRBD1
size: .
J: TRBJ1-1
V: TRBV11-2
CDR3: CASSWEGTGGFEAFF
DNA: TGTGCCAGCAGCTGGGAGGGCACAGGGGGCTTTGAAGCTTTCTTT

D: .
size: .
J: TRBJ2-2
V: TRBV14
CDR3: CASSQSMFTGELFF
DNA: TGTGCCAGCAGCCAAAGCATGTTCACCGGGGAGCTGTTTTTT

D: TRBD2
size: .
J: TRBJ2-5
V: TRBV29-1
CDR3: CSVGGGRSQETQYF
DNA: TGCAGCGTTGGGGGGGGAAGGTCGCAAGAGACCCAGTACTTC

D: TRBD1
size: once
J: TRBJ1-2
V: TRBV11-2
CDR3: CASSLTDRGSNYGYTF
DNA: TGTGCCAGCAGCTTGACGGACAGGGGGAGTAACTATGGCTACACCTTC

D: TRBD1
size: .
J: TRBJ1-5
V: TRBV5-1
CDR3: CASSLGQGSSNQPQHF
DNA: TGCGCCAGCAGCTTGGGACAGGGGTCAAGCAATCAGCCCCAGCATTTT

D: TRBD1
size: .
J: TRBJ2-3
V: TRBV11-2
CDR3: CASSYWTGGPDTQYF
DNA: TGTGCCAGCAGCTACTGGACAGGGGGCCCAGATACGCAGTATTTT

D: .
size: .
J: TRBJ1-1
V: TRBV3-1/TRBV3-2
CDR3: CASSRLDRYTEAFF
DNA: TGTGCCAGCAGCCGGTTAGACAGATACACTGAAGCTTTCTTT

D: .
size: .
J: TRBJ1-5
V: TRBV27
CDR3: CASSLATGQPQHF
DNA: TGTGCCAGCAGCTTGGCAACGGGTCAGCCCCAGCATTTT

D: .
size: once
J: TRBJ1-6
V: TRBV15
CDR3: CATSRDGLGQIHSPLHF
DNA: TGTGCCACCAGCAGAGATGGATTGGGGCAGATACATTCACCCCTCCACTTT

D: TRBD2
size: .
J: TRBJ2-5
V: TRBV30
CDR3: CAWSVLGGGETQYF
DNA: TGTGCCTGGAGTGTACTTGGCGGGGGAGAGACCCAGTACTTC

D: .
size: .
J: TRBJ1-2
V: TRBV10-3
CDR3: CAISESEATGGYTF
DNA: TGTGCCATCAGTGAGTCGGAGGCCACGGGGGGCTACACCTTC

D: .
size: .
J: TRBJ1-5
V: TRBV5-1
CDR3: CASSLVPGDNNQPQHF
DNA: TGCGCCAGCAGCTTGGTACCAGGGGATAACAATCAGCCCCAGCATTTT

D: TRBD1
size: .
J: TRBJ1-2
V: TRBV7-9
CDR3: CASSSPQGGANYGYTF
DNA: TGTGCCAGCAGCTCCCCACAGGGGGGAGCTAACTATGGCTACACCTTC

D: TRBD1
size: .
J: TRBJ1-1
V: TRBV27
CDR3: CASSSTGVPFTFF
DNA: TGTGCCAGCAGTTCGACAGGGGTGCCGTTTACTTTCTTT

D: TRBD2
size: .
J: TRBJ2-1
V: TRBV6-5
CDR3: CASRGLAGYNEQFF
DNA: TGTGCCAGCAGAGGACTAGCGGGATACAATGAGCAGTTCTTC

D: .
size: .
J: TRBJ1-1
V: TRBV23-1
CDR3: CASSQSQGWYTEAFF
DNA: TGCGCCAGCAGTCAATCCCAGGGTTGGTACACTGAAGCTTTCTTT

D: .
size: .
J: TRBJ2-2
V: TRBV10-2
CDR3: CASSEDPTRSGELFF
DNA: TGCGCCAGCAGTGAAGACCCTACTAGGTCCGGGGAGCTGTTTTTT

D: .
size: .
J: TRBJ1-6
V: TRBV2
CDR3: CASSWTENSPLHF
DNA: TGTGCCAGCAGTTGGACAGAAAATTCACCCCTCCACTTT

D: .
size: .
J: TRBJ2-7
V: TRBV18
CDR3: CASSPDTISYEQYF
DNA: TGTGCCAGCTCCCCAGACACGATATCCTACGAGCAGTACTTC

D: .
size: once
J: TRBJ2-5
V: TRBV9
CDR3: CASSEGDQETQYF
DNA: TGTGCCAGCAGCGAGGGGGACCAAGAGACCCAGTACTTC

D: TRBD1
size: .
J: TRBJ2-2
V: TRBV19
CDR3: CASSKRQGSGELFF
DNA: TGTGCCAGTAGTAAAAGACAGGGATCCGGGGAGCTGTTTTTT

D: TRBD1
size: once
J: TRBJ1-1
V: TRBV19
CDR3: CASSTPGTDTEAFF
DNA: TGTGCCAGTAGTACGCCTGGGACAGACACTGAAGCTTTCTTT

D: .
size: few
J: TRBJ2-6
V: TRBV19
CDR3: CASSSLSSGANVLTF
DNA: TGTGCCAGTAGTTCCTTGAGCTCTGGGGCCAACGTCCTGACTTTC

D: .
size: .
J: TRBJ1-4
V: TRBV6-5
CDR3: CASSSGALGEKLFF
DNA: TGTGCCAGCAGTTCAGGGGCCCTGGGGGAAAAACTGTTTTTT

D: .
size: .
J: TRBJ2-7
V: TRBV6-5
CDR3: CASSYPGRYEQYF
DNA: TGTGCCAGCAGTTACCCCGGTCGGTACGAGCAGTACTTC